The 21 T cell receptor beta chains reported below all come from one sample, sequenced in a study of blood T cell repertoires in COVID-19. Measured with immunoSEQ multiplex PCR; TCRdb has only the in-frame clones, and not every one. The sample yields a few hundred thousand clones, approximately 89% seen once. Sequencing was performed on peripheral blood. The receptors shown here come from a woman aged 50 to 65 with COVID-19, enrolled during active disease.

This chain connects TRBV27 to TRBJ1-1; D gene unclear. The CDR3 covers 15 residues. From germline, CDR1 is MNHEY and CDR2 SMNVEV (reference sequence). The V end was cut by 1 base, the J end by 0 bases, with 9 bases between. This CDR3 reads CASSLYSGVNTEAFF. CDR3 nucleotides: TGTGCCAGCAGTTTATATTCGGGTGTGAACACTGAAGCTTTCTTT.

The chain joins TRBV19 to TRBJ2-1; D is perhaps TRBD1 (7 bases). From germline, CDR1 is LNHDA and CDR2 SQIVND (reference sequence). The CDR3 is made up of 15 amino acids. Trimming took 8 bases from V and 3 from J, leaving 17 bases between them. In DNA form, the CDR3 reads TGTGCCAGTGGTCCCAGGGGGGTTTTCTACAATGAGCAGTTCTTC. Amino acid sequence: CASGPRGVFYNEQFF.

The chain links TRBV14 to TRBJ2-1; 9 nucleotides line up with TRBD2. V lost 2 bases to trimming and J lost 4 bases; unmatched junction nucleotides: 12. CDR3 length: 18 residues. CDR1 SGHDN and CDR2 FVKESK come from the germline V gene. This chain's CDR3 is CASSQFPSGAIPYNEQFF. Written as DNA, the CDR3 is TGTGCCAGCAGCCAATTCCCTAGCGGGGCAATTCCTTACAATGAGCAGTTCTTC.

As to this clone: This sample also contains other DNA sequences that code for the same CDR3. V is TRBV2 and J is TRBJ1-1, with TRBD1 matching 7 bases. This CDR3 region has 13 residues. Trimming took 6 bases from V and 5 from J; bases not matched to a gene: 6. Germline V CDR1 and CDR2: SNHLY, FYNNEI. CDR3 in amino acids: CASRQGSGTEAFF. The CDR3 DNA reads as TGTGCCAGCAGACAGGGGTCCGGGACTGAAGCTTTCTTT.

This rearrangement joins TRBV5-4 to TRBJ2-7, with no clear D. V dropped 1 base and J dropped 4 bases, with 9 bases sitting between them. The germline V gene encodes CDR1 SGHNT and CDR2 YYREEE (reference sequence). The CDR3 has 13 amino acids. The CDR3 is CASSLNTIYEQYF. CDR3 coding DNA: TGTGCCAGCAGCTTGAACACAATTTACGAGCAGTACTTC.

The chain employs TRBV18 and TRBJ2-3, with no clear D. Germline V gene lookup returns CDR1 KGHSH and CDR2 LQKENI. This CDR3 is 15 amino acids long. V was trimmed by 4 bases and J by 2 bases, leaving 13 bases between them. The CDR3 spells CASSRLPGVTDTQYF. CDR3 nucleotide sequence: TGTGCCAGCTCACGTCTACCCGGTGTCACAGATACGCAGTATTTT.

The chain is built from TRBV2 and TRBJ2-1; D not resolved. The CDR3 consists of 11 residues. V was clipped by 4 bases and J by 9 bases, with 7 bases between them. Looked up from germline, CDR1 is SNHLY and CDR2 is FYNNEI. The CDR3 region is CASSGGAEQFF. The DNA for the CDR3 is TGTGCCAGCAGTGGCGGAGCTGAGCAGTTCTTC.

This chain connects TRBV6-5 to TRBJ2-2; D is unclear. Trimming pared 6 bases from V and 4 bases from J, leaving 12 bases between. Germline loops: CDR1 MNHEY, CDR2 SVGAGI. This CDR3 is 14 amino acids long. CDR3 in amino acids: CASSVTRSTGELFF. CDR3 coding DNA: TGTGCCAGCAGCGTTACACGATCCACCGGGGAGCTGTTTTTT.

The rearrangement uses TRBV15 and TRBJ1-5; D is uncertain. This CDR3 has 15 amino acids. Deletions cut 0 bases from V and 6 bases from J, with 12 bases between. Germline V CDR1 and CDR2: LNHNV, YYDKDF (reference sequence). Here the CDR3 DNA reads TGTGCCACCAGCAGAGATCCGGGAACCGGTCAGCCCCAGCATTTT. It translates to CATSRDPGTGQPQHF. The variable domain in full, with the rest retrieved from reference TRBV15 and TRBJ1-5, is DAMVIQNPRYQVTQFGKPVTLSCSQTLNHNVMYWYQQKSSQAPKLLFHYYDKDFNNEADTPDNFQSRRPNTSFCFLDIRSPGLGDTAMYLCATSRDPGTGQPQHFGDGTRLSIL.

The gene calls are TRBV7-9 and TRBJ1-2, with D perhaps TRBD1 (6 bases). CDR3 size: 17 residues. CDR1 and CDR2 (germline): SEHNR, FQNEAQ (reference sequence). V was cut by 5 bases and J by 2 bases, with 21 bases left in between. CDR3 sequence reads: CASSPRLQGRGNYGYTF. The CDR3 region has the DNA TGTGCCAGCAGCCCGAGATTACAGGGAAGGGGGAACTATGGCTACACCTTC.

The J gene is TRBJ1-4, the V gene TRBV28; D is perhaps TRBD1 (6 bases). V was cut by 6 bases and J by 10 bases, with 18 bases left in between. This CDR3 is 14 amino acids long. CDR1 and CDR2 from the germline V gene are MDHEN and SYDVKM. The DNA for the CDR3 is TGTGCCAGCAGATACGGGGGGCGCAGGGGAAAACTGTTTTTT. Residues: CASRYGGRRGKLFF.

CDR3 sequence reads: CASSLGLAAYEQYF. The DNA for the CDR3 is TGTGCCAGCAGCTTGGGTCTCGCGGCCTACGAGCAGTACTTC. The chain has TRBV11-2 and TRBJ2-7; D gene uncertain. CDR3 length: 14 amino acids. V dropped 3 bases and J dropped 2 bases, with 11 bases sitting between them. Per germline, CDR1 SGHAT and CDR2 FQNNGV.

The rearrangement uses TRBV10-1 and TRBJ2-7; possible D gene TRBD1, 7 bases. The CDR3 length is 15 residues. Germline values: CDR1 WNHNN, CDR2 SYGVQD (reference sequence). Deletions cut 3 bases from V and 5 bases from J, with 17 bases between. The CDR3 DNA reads TGCGCCAGCAGTGACGCGGGGCAGGGGGGCCACGAGCAGTACTTC. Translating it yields CASSDAGQGGHEQYF.

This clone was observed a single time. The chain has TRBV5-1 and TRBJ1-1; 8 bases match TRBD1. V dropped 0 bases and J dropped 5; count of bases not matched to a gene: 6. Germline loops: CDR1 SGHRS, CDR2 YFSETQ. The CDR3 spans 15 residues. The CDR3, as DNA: TGCGCCAGCAGCTTGGCGAGACAGGGGTATACTGAAGCTTTCTTT. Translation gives CASSLARQGYTEAFF.

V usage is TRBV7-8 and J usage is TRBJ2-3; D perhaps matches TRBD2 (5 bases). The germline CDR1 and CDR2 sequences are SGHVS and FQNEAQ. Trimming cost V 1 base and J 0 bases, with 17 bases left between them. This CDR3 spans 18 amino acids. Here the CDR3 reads CASSLGRRRASSTDTQYF. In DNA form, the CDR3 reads TGTGCCAGCAGCTTAGGTCGTAGGCGGGCCTCTAGCACAGATACGCAGTATTTT.

For the CDR3, the DNA is TGTGCCAGCAGTCCCCCGGGGGACTTCTTAATCTCCTACGAGCAGTACTTC. It translates to CASSPPGDFLISYEQYF. V usage is TRBV28 and J usage is TRBJ2-7; maybe TRBD2 (6 bases). This CDR3 region has 17 residues. Germline V gene sequence: CDR1 MDHEN, CDR2 SYDVKM. V was cut by 5 bases and J by 0 bases, with 20 bases left in between. Variable domain in full (rest from reference TRBV28 and TRBJ2-7): DVKVTQSSRYLVKRTGEKVFLECVQDMDHENMFWYRQDPGLGLRLIYFSYDVKMKEKGDIPEGYSVSREKKERFSLILESASTNQTSMYLCASSPPGDFLISYEQYFGPGTRLTVT.

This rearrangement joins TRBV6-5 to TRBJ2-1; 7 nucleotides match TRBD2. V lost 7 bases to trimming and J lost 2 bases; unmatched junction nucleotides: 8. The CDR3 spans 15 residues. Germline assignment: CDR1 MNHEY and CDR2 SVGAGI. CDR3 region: CASKRLAETYNEQFF. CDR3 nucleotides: TGTGCCAGCAAGCGACTAGCCGAAACCTACAATGAGCAGTTCTTC.

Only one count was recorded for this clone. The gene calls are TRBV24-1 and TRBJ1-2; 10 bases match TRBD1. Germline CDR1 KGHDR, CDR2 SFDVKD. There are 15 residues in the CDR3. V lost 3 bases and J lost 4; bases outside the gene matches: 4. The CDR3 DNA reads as TGTGCCACCAGTGATCCCGGGACAGGGGTCTATGGCTACACCTTC. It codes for CATSDPGTGVYGYTF.

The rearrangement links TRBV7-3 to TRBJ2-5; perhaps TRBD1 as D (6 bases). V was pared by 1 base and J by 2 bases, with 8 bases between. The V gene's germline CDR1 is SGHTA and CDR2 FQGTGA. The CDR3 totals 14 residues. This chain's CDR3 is CASSLSRGQETQYF. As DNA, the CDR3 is TGTGCCAGCAGCTTAAGCAGGGGACAAGAGACCCAGTACTTC.

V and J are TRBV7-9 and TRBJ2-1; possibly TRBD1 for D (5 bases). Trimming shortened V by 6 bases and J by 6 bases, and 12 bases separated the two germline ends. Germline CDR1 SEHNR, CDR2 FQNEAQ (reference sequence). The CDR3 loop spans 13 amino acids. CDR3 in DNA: TGTGCCAGCAGTCCATACCAGGGCAATGAGCAGTTCTTC. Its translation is CASSPYQGNEQFF.

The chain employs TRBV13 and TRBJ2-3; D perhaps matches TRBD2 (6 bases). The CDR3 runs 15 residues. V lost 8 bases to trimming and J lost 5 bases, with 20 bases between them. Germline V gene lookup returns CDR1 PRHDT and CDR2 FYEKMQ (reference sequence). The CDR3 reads CASGLRRGPRDTQYF. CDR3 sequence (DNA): TGTGCCAGCGGGTTGAGGCGGGGCCCTCGAGATACGCAGTATTTT.